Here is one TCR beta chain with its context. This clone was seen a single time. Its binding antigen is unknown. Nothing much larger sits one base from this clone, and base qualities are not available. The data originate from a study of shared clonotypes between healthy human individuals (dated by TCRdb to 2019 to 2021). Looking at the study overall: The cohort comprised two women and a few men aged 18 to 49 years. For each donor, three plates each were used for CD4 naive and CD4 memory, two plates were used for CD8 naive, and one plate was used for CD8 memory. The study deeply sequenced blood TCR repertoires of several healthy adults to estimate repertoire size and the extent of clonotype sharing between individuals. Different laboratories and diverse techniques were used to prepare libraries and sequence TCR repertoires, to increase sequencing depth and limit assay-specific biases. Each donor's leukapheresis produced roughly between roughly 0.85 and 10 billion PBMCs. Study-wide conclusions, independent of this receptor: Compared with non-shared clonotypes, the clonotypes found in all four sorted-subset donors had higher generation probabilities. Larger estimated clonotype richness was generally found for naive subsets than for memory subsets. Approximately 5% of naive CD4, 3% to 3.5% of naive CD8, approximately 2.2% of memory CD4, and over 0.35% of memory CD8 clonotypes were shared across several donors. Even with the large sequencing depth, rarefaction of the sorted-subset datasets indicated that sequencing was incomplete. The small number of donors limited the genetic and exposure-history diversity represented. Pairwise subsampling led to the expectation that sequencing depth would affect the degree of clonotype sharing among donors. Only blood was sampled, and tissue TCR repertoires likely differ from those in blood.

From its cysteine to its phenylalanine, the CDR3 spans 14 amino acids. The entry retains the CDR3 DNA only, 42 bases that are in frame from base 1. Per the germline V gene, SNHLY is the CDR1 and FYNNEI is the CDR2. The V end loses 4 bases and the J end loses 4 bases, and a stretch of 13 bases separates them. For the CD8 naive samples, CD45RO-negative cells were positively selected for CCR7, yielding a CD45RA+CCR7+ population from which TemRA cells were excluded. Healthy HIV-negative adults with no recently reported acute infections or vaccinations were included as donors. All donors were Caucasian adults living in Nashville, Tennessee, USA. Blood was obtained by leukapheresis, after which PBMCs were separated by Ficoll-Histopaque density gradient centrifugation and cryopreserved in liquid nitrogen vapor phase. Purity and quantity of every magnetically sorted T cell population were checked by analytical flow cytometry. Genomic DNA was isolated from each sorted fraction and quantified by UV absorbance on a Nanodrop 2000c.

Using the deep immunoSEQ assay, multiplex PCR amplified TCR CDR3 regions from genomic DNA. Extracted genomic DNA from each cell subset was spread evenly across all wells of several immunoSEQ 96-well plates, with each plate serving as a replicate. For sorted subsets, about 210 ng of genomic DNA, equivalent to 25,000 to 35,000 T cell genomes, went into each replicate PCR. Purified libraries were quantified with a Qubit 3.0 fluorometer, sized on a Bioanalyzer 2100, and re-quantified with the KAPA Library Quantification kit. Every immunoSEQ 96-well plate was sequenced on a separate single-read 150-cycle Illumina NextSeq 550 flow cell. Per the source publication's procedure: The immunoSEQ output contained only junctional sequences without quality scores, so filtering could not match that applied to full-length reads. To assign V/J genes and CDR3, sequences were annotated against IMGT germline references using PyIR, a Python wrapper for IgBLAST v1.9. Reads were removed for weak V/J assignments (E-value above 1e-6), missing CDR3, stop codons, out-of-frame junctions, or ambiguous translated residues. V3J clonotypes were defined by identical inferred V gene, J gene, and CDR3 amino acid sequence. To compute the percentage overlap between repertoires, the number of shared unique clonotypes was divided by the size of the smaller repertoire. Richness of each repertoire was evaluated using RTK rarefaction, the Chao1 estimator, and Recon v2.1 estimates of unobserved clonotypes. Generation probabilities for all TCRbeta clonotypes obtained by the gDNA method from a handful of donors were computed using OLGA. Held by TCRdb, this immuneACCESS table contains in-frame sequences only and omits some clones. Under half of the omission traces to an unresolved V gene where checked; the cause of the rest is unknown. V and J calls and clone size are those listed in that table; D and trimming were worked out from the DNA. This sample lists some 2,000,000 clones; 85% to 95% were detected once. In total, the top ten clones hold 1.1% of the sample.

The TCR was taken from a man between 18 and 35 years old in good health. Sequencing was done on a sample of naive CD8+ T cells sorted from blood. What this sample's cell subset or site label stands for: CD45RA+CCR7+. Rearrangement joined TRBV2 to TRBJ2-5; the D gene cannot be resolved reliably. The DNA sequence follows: TGTGCCAGCAGTGTGGAAGCAGCACGAGAGACCCAGTACTTC. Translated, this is CASSVEAARETQYF.